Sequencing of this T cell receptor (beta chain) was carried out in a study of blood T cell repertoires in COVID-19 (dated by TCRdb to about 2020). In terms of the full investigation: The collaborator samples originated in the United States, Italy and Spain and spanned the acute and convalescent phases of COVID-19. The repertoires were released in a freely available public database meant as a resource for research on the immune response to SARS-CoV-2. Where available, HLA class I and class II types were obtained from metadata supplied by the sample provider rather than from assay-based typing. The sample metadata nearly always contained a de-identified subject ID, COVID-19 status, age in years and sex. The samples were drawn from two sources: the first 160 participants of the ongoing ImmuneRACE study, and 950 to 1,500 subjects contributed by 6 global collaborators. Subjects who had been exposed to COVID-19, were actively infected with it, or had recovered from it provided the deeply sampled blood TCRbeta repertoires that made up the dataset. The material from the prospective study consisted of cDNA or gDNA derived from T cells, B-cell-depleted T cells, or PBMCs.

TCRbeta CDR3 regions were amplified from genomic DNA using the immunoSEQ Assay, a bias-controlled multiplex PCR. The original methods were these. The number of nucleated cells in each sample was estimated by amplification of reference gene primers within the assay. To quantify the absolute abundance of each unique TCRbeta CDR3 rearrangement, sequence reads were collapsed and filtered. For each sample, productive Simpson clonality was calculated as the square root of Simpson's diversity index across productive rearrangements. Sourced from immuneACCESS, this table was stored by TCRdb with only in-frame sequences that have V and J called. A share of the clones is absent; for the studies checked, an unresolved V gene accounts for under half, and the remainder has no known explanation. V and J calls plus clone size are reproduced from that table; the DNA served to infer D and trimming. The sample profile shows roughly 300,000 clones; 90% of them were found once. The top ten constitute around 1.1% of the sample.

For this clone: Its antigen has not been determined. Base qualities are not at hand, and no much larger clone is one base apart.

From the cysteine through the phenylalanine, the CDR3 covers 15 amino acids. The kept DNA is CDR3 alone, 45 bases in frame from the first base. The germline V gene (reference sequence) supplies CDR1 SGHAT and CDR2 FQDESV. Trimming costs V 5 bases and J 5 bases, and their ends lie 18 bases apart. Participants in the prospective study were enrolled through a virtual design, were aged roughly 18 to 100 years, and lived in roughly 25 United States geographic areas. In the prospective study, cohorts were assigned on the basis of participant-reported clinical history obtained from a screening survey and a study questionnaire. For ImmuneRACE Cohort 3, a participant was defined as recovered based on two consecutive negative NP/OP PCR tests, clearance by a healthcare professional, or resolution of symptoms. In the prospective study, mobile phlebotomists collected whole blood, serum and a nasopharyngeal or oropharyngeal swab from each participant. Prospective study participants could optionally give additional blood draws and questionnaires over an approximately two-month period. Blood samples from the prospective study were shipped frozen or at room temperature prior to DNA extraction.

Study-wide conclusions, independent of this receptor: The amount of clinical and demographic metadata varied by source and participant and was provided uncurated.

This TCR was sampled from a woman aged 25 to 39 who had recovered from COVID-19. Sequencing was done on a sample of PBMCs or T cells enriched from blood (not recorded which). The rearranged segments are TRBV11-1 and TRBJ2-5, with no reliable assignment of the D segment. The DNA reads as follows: TGTGCCAGCAGCCCAAAGTTCTCTAGTGTTGAGACCCAGTACTTC. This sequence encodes CASSPKFSSVETQYF. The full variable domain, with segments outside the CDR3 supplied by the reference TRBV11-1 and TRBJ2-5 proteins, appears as EAEVAQSPRYKITEKSQAVAFWCDPISGHATLYWYRQILGQGPELLVQFQDESVVDDSQLPKDRFSAERLKGVDSTLKIQPAELGDSAMYLCASSPKFSSVETQYFGPGTRLLVL.